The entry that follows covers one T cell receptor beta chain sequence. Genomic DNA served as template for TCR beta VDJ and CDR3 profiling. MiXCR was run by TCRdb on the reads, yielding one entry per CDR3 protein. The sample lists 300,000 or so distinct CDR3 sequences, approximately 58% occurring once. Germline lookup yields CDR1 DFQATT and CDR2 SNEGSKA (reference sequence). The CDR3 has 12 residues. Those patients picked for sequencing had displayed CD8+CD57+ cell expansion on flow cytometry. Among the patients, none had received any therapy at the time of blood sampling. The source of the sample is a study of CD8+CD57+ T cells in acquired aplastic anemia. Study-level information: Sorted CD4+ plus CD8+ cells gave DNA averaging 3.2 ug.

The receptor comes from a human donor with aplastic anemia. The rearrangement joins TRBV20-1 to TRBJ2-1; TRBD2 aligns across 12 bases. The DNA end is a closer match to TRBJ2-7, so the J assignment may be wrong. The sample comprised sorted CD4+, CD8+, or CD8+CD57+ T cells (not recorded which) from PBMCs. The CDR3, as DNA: TGCAGTGCTACGGGACTAGCGGGTGAGCAGTACTTC. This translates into CSATGLAGEQYF.